One sample yielded the 2 T cell receptor beta chains listed below, sequenced in a study of blood T cell repertoires in COVID-19. This table comes from immunoSEQ multiplex PCR, and its TCRdb copy is limited to in-frame clones, with some not included. The sample yields tens of thousands of clones, 80% to 85% seen once. Sequenced sample: peripheral blood. The receptors stem from a human donor in a cohort sampled during active COVID-19.

This rearrangement joins TRBV19 to TRBJ2-5; D not resolved. This CDR3 is 12 amino acids long. The ends were cut back, 6 bases at V and 4 bases at J, with 9 bases in the middle. Germline values: CDR1 LNHDA, CDR2 SQIVND (reference sequence). In DNA form, the CDR3 reads TGTGCCAGTAGCGATACATCAGAGACCCAGTACTTC. Translating it yields CASSDTSETQYF.

This chain uses TRBV5-1 with TRBJ1-1; TRBD1 matches at 9 bases. CDR3 length equals 15 residues. Germline V lookup: CDR1 SGHRS, CDR2 YFSETQ. Unmatched junction bases numbered 3, after V lost 2 bases and J lost 1 base. The CDR3 DNA follows: TGCGCCAGCAGCTTCGCGGGACAGGGGAACACTGAAGCTTTCTTT. It yields the protein CASSFAGQGNTEAFF.